This is a list of T cell receptor beta chains from one sample in a study of blood T cells in healthy people across ages. MiXCR was run by TCRdb on the 5' RACE reads, yielding one entry per CDR3 protein. Of some 730,000 distinct CDR3 sequences in the sample, 20% to 25% were seen once. What was sequenced was blood. The receptor source for this set is a man between 65 and 85 years old in good health. Both conserved end residues are part of each CDR3. D genes are given only for firm matches. The size field is filled for only some rows; it gives once, few, many or a size class.

abundance,v_gene,j_gene,d_gene,CDR3nt,CDR3aa
-,TRBV28,TRBJ2-7,-,TGTGCCAGCAGCGAGACCCACAGGCTCTACGAGCAGTACTTC,CASSETHRLYEQYF
-,TRBV20-1,TRBJ2-3,-,TGCAGTGCTAGAGAGCCCTCAGGGAGCACAGATACGCAGTATTTT,CSAREPSGSTDTQYF
-,TRBV20-1,TRBJ2-2,-,TGCAGTGCTAGAGCCCCAGCTAGCCCATACACCGGGGAGCTGTTTTTT,CSARAPASPYTGELFF
few,TRBV20-1,TRBJ2-1,TRBD2,TGCAGTGCTAGCGATAGCGGGAGGGCTGGGGTCTACAATGAGCAGTTCTTC,CSASDSGRAGVYNEQFF
-,TRBV29-1,TRBJ2-6,-,TGCAGCGTTGATGGTTCCTCTGGGGCCAACGTCCTGACTTTC,CSVDGSSGANVLTF
-,TRBV6-6,TRBJ1-3,-,TGTGCCAGTAACCGGGCCACCTCTGGAAACACCATATATTTT,CASNRATSGNTIYF
-,TRBV7-2,TRBJ2-3,-,TGTGCCAGCAGCTTAGGCCCCGGAAAAAGAGGCAGCGCAGATACGCAGTATTTT,CASSLGPGKRGSADTQYF
-,TRBV4-3,TRBJ2-2,-,TGCGCCAGCAGCCAAGCCGGCGGGGCTAACACCGGGGAGCTGTTTTTT,CASSQAGGANTGELFF
few,TRBV12-3/TRBV12-4,TRBJ2-5,TRBD1,TGTGCCACTCAACGACAGGGGTCACAAGAGACCCAGTACTTC,CATQRQGSQETQYF
-,TRBV18,TRBJ2-7,-,TGTGCCAGCTCACCGGGCGGAACTTACTACGAGCAGTACTTC,CASSPGGTYYEQYF
few,TRBV3-1,TRBJ1-2,-,TGTGCCAGCAGCCAAACGTCCGGCGGCTACACCTTC,CASSQTSGGYTF
many,TRBV7-2,TRBJ1-5,TRBD1,TGTGCCAGCAGCCAGACAGGGACGAACAATCAGCCCCAGCATTTT,CASSQTGTNNQPQHF
few,TRBV13,TRBJ2-3,-,TGTGCCAGCAGAATGCAGGGGACAGATACGCAGTATTTT,CASRMQGTDTQYF
-,TRBV5-1,TRBJ2-1,TRBD2,TGCGCCAGCGGCACCATACTAGCGGGGACCTACAATGAGCAGCTCTTC,CASGTILAGTYNEQLF
many,TRBV14,TRBJ2-1,-,TGTGCCAGCAGCCTGCTGGGGGGTTACAATGAGCAGTTCTTC,CASSLLGGYNEQFF
-,TRBV27,TRBJ2-3,-,TGTGCCAGCAGTTCGTGGCCAGATACGCAGTATTTT,CASSSWPDTQYF
-,TRBV9,TRBJ1-4,-,TGTGCCAGTAATTCAGGGAGCGGGGAGGATGAAAAACTGTTTTTT,CASNSGSGEDEKLFF
few,TRBV20-1,TRBJ2-1,-,TGCAGTGCTAGAGATCTCTTTGCGGTTGAGCAGTTCTTC,CSARDLFAVEQFF
-,TRBV15,TRBJ2-5,-,TGTGCCACCAGCAGAGAAAAAGAGACCCAGTACTTC,CATSREKETQYF
once,TRBV28,TRBJ2-7,TRBD1,TGTGCCAGCAGTTTAACGCGACAGGGACGCTACGAGCAGTACTTC,CASSLTRQGRYEQYF
few,TRBV28,TRBJ2-3,-,TGTGCCAGCAGCTTGGAGGTAGGGGCAGATACGCAGTATTTT,CASSLEVGADTQYF
-,TRBV3-1,TRBJ2-2,TRBD2,TGTGCCAGCAGCTGGGGACTAGCTGGAAACACCGGGGAGCTGTTTTTT,CASSWGLAGNTGELFF
many,TRBV18,TRBJ1-5,-,TGTGCCAGCTCTCGTGGGGGAGATCAGCCCCAGCATTTT,CASSRGGDQPQHF
-,TRBV20-1,TRBJ1-4,-,TGCAGTGCTAACGTCTGGGACCCTAATGAAAAACTGTTTTTT,CSANVWDPNEKLFF
-,TRBV10-2,TRBJ2-3,-,TGCGCCAGCAGTGAGTCGACAGACACAGATACGCAGTATTTT,CASSESTDTDTQYF
few,TRBV6-6,TRBJ2-5,-,TGTGCCAGCAGAGAACCGGGACACCAAGAGACCCAGTACTTC,CASREPGHQETQYF
-,TRBV3-1,TRBJ1-1,-,TGTGCCAGCAAGCCACAGGGCCTATCCACTGAAGCTTTCTTT,CASKPQGLSTEAFF
-,TRBV4-3,TRBJ1-6,-,TGCGCCAGCAGCCAAGATCTTTACAGGGTGGTAGGTTCACCCCTCCACTTT,CASSQDLYRVVGSPLHF
-,TRBV12-3/TRBV12-4,TRBJ2-6,-,TGTGCCAGCAGTGGGGAACAGGGATCTATAGTTGGGGCCAACGTCCTGACTTTC,CASSGEQGSIVGANVLTF